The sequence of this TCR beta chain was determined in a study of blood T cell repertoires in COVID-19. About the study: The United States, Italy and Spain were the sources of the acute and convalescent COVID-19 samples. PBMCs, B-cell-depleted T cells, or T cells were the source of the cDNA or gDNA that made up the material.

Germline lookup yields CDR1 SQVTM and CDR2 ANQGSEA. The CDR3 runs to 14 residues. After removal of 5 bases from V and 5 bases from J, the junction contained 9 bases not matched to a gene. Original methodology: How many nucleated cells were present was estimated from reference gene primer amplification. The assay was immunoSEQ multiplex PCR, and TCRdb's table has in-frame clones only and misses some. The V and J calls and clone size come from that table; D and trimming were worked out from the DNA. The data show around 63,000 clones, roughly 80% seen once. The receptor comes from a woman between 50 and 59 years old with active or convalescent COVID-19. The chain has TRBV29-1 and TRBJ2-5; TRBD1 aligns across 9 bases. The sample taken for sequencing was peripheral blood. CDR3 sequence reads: CSVSPGQGGETQYF. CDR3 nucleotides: TGCAGCGTTTCCCCGGGACAGGGAGGCGAGACCCAGTACTTC.